This TCR beta chain was captured in a study of shared clonotypes between healthy human individuals. Researchers ran the assay at a deep level. Researchers divided each subset's genomic DNA evenly across several immunoSEQ plates. Assay: immunoSEQ multiplex PCR; the TCRdb copy retains only in-frame clones and omits some. The sample has about 2.4 million clones, more than 80% seen once. The CDR3 spans 16 residues. Germline CDR1 MNHEY, CDR2 SVGAGI. Germline trimming cut 0 bases from V and 8 bases from J; bases unmatched to any gene: 8. Notes on this clone: What it binds is not known.

The study's findings and limits: What limited the represented genetic and exposure-history diversity was the small number of donors. Memory subsets generally showed smaller estimated richness than naive subsets did.

The specimen was naive CD4+ T cells sorted from blood. Subset here: CD45RA+ positively selected. This rearrangement joins TRBV6-5 to TRBJ2-1; 9 positions match TRBD2. The receptor was isolated from a man younger than 30 in good health. Here the CDR3 reads CASSYSFSGSKHEQFF. The CDR3 DNA sequence: TGTGCCAGCAGTTACTCATTTAGCGGGAGTAAGCATGAGCAGTTCTTC.